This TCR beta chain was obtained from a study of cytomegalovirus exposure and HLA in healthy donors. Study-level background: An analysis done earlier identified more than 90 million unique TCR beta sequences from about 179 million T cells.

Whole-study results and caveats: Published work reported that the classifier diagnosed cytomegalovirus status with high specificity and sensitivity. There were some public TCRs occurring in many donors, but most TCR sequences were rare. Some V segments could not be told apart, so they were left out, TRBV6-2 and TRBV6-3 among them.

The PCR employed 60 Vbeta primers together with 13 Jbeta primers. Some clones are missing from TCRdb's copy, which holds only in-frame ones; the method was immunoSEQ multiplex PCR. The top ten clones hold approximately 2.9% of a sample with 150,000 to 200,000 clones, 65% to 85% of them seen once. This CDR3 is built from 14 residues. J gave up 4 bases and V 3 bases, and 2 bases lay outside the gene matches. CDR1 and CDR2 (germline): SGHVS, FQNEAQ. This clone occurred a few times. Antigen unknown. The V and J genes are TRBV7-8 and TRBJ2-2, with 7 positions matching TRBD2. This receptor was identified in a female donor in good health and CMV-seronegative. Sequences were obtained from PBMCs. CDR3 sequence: CASSLRTSTGELFF. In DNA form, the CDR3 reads TGTGCCAGCAGCTTGCGGACTAGCACCGGGGAGCTGTTTTTT.